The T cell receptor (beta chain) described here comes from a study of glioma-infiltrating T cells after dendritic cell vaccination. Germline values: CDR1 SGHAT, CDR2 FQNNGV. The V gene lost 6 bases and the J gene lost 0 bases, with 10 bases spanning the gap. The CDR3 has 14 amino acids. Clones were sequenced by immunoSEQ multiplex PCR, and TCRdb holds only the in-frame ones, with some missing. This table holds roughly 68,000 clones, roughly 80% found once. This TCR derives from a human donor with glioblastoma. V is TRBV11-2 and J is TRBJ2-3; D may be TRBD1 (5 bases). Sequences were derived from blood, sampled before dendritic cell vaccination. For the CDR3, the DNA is TGTGCCAGCAGACAGGTTGGAAGCACAGATACGCAGTATTTT. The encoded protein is CASRQVGSTDTQYF.